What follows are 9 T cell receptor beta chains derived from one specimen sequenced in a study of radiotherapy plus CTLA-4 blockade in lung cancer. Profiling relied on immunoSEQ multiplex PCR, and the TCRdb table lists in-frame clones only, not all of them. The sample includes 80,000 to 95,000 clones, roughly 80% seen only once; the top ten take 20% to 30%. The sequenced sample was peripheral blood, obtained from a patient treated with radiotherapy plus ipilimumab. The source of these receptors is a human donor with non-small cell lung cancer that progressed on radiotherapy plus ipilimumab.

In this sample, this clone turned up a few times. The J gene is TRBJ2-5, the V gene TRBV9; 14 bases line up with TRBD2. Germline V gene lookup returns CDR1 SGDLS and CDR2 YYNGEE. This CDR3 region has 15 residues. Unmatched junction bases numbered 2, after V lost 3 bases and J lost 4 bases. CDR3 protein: CASSGGLAGGETQYF. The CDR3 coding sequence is TGTGCCAGCAGCGGCGGACTAGCGGGAGGAGAGACCCAGTACTTC.

CDR3 loop: CASSPGGRSQETQYF. CDR3 DNA sequence: TGTGCCAGCAGTCCGGGAGGCCGTTCCCAAGAGACCCAGTACTTC. J is TRBJ2-5 and V is TRBV28; 7 bases align to TRBD2. The CDR3 has 15 amino acids. The ends lost 5 bases at V and 1 base at J; junction bases unmatched: 7. Germline-derived CDR1 and CDR2 are MDHEN and SYDVKM.

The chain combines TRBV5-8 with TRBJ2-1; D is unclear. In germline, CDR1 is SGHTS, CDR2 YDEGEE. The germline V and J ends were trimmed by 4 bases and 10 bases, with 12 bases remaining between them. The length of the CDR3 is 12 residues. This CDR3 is CASSRTRTEQFF. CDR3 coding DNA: TGTGCCAGCAGCCGTACCCGGACGGAGCAGTTCTTC.

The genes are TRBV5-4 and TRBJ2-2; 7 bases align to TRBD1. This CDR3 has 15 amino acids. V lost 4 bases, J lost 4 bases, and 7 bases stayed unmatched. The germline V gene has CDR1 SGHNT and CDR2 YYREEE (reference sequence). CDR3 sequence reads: CASSPGQASTGELFF. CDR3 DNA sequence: TGTGCCAGCAGCCCCGGACAGGCCTCCACCGGGGAGCTGTTTTTT.

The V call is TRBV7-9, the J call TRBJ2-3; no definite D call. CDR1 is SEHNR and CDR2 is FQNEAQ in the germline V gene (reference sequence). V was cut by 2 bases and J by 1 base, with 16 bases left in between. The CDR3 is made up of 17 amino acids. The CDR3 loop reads CASSLPQDPKGTDTQYF. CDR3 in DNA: TGTGCCAGCAGCTTACCGCAGGACCCTAAAGGCACAGATACGCAGTATTTT.

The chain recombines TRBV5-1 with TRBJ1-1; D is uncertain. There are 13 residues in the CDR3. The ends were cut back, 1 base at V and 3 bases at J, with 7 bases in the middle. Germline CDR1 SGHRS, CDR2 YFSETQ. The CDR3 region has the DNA TGCGCCAGCAGCTTGTCTGGGGACACTGAAGCTTTCTTT. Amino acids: CASSLSGDTEAFF.

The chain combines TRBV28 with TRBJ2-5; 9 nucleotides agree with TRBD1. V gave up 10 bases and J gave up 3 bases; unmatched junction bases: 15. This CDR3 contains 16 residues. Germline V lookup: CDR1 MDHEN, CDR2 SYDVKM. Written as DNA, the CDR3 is TGTGCCACCTCCCCAGGGACAGGGCGAATCAAAGAGACCCAGTACTTC. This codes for CATSPGTGRIKETQYF.

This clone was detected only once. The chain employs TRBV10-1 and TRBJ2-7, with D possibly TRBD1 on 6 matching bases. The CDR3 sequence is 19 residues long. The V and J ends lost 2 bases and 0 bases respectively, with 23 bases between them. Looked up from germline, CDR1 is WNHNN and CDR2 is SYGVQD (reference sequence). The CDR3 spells CASSEAEERQRGSSYEQYV. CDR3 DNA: TGCGCCAGCAGTGAGGCCGAGGAACGTCAGAGGGGGAGCTCCTACGAGCAGTACGTC.

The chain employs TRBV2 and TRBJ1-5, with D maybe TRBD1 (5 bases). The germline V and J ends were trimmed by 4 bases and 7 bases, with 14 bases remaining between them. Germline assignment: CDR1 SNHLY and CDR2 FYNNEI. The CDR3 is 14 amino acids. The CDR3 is CASSGVGTGQPQHF. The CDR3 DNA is TGTGCCAGCAGTGGGGTCGGGACGGGCCAGCCCCAGCATTTT.